A single sample is the source of the 5 T cell receptor beta chains below, sequenced in a study of naive and memory T cell subsets. An equimolar mix of two oligonucleotides served as the beta constant-region primer for TRBC1 and TRBC2. Four rounds of PCR amplified the ligated cDNA using nested alpha and beta constant-region primers plus SP2. TCRdb used MiXCR to reprocess the UMI-ligation and nested PCR reads, holding one entry per CDR3 protein. The table shows over 65,000 distinct CDR3 sequences, with about 8.2% occurring only once. The source material was naive CD8+ T cells from blood. The source is a human donor in good health.

The chain joins TRBV9 to TRBJ2-3; 7 bases are a match to TRBD1. This CDR3 contains 15 residues. Germline trimming cut 3 bases from V and 2 bases from J; bases unmatched to any gene: 6. Per the germline V gene, CDR1 is SGDLS and CDR2 is YYNGEE. DNA for the CDR3: TGTGCCAGCAGCGCCACAGGGGACCCCACAGATACGCAGTATTTT. Protein product: CASSATGDPTDTQYF.

This clonotype was seen more than once but under ten times. The rearrangement links TRBV12-3 or TRBV12-4 to TRBJ1-2; D not certain. V lost 8 bases, J lost 5 bases, and 12 bases lay in between. The CDR3 contains 12 residues. CDR3 loop: CASAFAPYGYTF. The DNA for the CDR3 is TGTGCCAGCGCCTTCGCGCCATATGGCTACACCTTC.

The chain uses TRBV28 and TRBJ2-5; 7 nucleotides line up with TRBD1. Germline lookup yields CDR1 MDHEN and CDR2 SYDVKM. The V and J ends lost 6 bases and 7 bases, in that order; junction bases with no gene match: 11. The CDR3 contains 14 residues. The CDR3 bases are TGTGCCAGCAGGGTCCAGACAGGGTTCGGGACCCAGTACTTC. Its translation is CASRVQTGFGTQYF.

The V and J genes are TRBV6-5 and TRBJ2-1, with 10 bases fitting TRBD1. Germline trimming cut 6 bases from V and 7 bases from J; bases unmatched to any gene: 9. The CDR3 is 15 amino acids. Germline values: CDR1 MNHEY, CDR2 SVGAGI. Written as DNA, the CDR3 is TGTGCCAGCAGACCGGCTGGGACAGGGGTAAATGAGCAGTTCTTC. Encoded protein: CASRPAGTGVNEQFF.

This rearrangement joins TRBV19 to TRBJ2-2; D may be TRBD1 (5 bases). This CDR3 is 17 amino acids long. Trimming cost V 3 bases and J 6 bases, with 20 bases left between them. The germline V gene encodes CDR1 LNHDA and CDR2 SQIVND (reference sequence). CDR3 amino acids: CASSIVYRKELAGELFF. Written as DNA, the CDR3 is TGTGCCAGTAGTATCGTTTACAGGAAGGAATTAGCCGGGGAGCTGTTTTTT.